Listed here are 20 T cell receptor beta chains from one sample, sequenced in a study of radiation and T cells in renal cell carcinoma. This sample's time point: baseline pretreatment blood. Sample treatment: 15 Gy SBRT to primary tumor, nephrectomy 4 weeks later. Only in-frame clones appear in the TCRdb table, and some are missing; sequencing was by immunoSEQ multiplex PCR. The sample lists about 22,000 clones; 80% were seen once. Specimen: blood, collected from a patient whose treatment included radiotherapy and nephrectomy. The receptors shown here come from a man aged 55 to 70 with renal cell carcinoma.

Many counts were recorded for this clone. The chain joins TRBV10-2 to TRBJ2-7, with a tentative D call TRBD1 (6 bases). Germline CDR1 is WSHSY and CDR2 is SAAADI. Deletions cut 7 bases from V and 6 bases from J, with 16 bases between. The CDR3 runs to 13 residues. For the CDR3, the DNA is TGCGCCAGCAATGACAGGACCCCAGCCGAGCAGTACTTC. This translates into CASNDRTPAEQYF.

In nucleotides, the CDR3 is TGTGCCGGGGGTCGGACAGGGTGGGAATCCGGGGAGCTGTTTTTT. Translating gives CAGGRTGWESGELFF. This chain links TRBV30 with TRBJ2-2; 8 bases are shared with TRBD1. From germline, CDR1 is GTSNPN and CDR2 SVGIG (reference sequence). The CDR3 sequence is 15 residues long. The trim removed 8 bases at V and 6 bases at J, leaving 14 bases unmatched. Using reference TRBV30 and TRBJ2-2 for the parts outside the CDR3, the full variable domain is SQTIHQWPATLVQPVGSPLSLECTVEGTSNPNLYWYRQAAGRGLQLLFYSVGIGQISSEVPQNLSASRPQDRQFILSSKKLLLSDSGFYLCAGGRTGWESGELFFGEGSRLTVL.

The rearrangement uses TRBV5-1 and TRBJ2-7; 9 bases agree with TRBD1. The CDR3 runs 14 residues. V lost 4 bases and J lost 1; bases outside the gene matches: 3. Looked up from germline, CDR1 is SGHRS and CDR2 is YFSETQ. CDR3 residues: CASSKGTGSYEQYF. The CDR3 DNA is TGCGCCAGCAGCAAGGGGACAGGGTCCTACGAGCAGTACTTC.

This clone came up a few times. The chain couples TRBV11-1 to TRBJ1-1, with D unresolved. CDR1 is SGHAT and CDR2 is FQDESV in the germline V gene (reference sequence). Between the trimmed V and J ends, which lost 3 bases and 5 bases, there was a span of 7 bases. This CDR3 has 12 amino acids. The CDR3 nucleotides are TGTGCCAGCAGCTTCCAAACAACTGAAGCTTTCTTT. It codes for CASSFQTTEAFF.

The rearrangement joins TRBV10-1 to TRBJ1-2; possible D gene TRBD1, 5 bases. CDR3 length: 13 residues. Germline V CDR1 and CDR2: WNHNN, SYGVQD (reference sequence). Trimming removed 5 bases from V and 7 bases from J, with 14 bases in between. The DNA of the CDR3 is TGCGCCAGCAGTTCAGACAGAATGGCTGGCTACACCTTC. Translation: CASSSDRMAGYTF.

About this clone itself: This likely stems from a read error, as it lies one base from a far larger clone. The chain links TRBV5-6 to TRBJ2-7; possibly TRBD1 or TRBD2 for D (5 bases each). The CDR3 is made up of 18 amino acids. Per germline, CDR1 SGHDT and CDR2 YYEEEE. V lost 0 bases and J 0 bases, leaving 19 bases between the germline ends. Written as DNA, the CDR3 is TGTGCCAGCAGCTTGGTTCTGGGCCTGGGGGTGAGCTCCTACGAGCAGTACTTC. Encoded protein: CASSLVLGLGVSSYEQYF.

The rearrangement links TRBV27 to TRBJ2-7, with no clear D. Germline CDR1 reads MNHEY; CDR2 reads SMNVEV (reference sequence). Trimming left V 3 bases short and J 4 bases short, with 10 bases between. The CDR3 loop spans 13 amino acids. The CDR3 region has the DNA TGTGCCAGCAGTTTTCAACTATATTACGAGCAGTACTTC. Amino acid sequence: CASSFQLYYEQYF.

The rearrangement uses TRBV7-9 and TRBJ2-1; TRBD2 matches at 14 bases. With 5 bases clipped from V and 7 bases from J, the junction kept 7 bases outside the gene matches. CDR1 is SEHNR and CDR2 is FQNEAQ in the germline V gene (reference sequence). This CDR3 comprises 16 residues. CDR3 nucleotide sequence: TGTGCCAGCAGCGCTCCGGGACTAGCGGGAGTGAATGAGCAGTTCTTC. This codes for CASSAPGLAGVNEQFF.

The J gene is TRBJ2-1, the V gene TRBV7-2; the match to TRBD1 covers 7 bases. V shed 5 bases and J 0 bases; nucleotides not matched to a gene: 7. Germline V lookup: CDR1 SGHTA, CDR2 FQGNSA. The CDR3 is 16 residues long. CDR3 loop: CASSLTQGTSYNEQFF. In DNA form, the CDR3 reads TGTGCCAGCAGCCTTACACAGGGGACCTCCTACAATGAGCAGTTCTTC.

In regard to this clone: The same CDR3 can be traced to other DNA sequences in this sample. J is TRBJ2-7 and V is TRBV20-1, with no clear D. The CDR3 runs 11 residues. Trimming removed 6 bases at V and 5 bases at J, with 11 bases between. Per germline, CDR1 DFQATT and CDR2 SNEGSKA (reference sequence). CDR3 coding DNA: TGCAGTGCCCCCGGGCCCGACGAGCAGTACTTC. Protein product: CSAPGPDEQYF.

This clone appeared a single time. The chain couples TRBV7-9 to TRBJ1-3; 9 nucleotides agree with TRBD1. Losses at the gene ends were 4 bases for V and 2 bases for J; bases not matched to a gene: 6. Per germline, CDR1 SEHNR and CDR2 FQNEAQ (reference sequence). The CDR3 has 16 amino acids. The CDR3 region is CASSYPRQGAGNTIYF. The CDR3 bases are TGTGCCAGCAGCTACCCGAGACAGGGGGCTGGAAACACCATATATTTT.

CDR3 sequence reads: CASSLDWDSQYEQFF. CDR3 nucleotides: TGTGCCAGCAGCTTAGACTGGGACTCACAATATGAGCAGTTCTTC. This chain links TRBV7-8 with TRBJ2-1; maybe TRBD2 (6 bases). CDR3 length equals 15 residues. Germline CDR1 reads SGHVS; CDR2 reads FQNEAQ. V lost 1 base and J lost 8, with 15 bases in between.

This sequence joins TRBV2 and TRBJ1-2; D gene ambiguous. CDR1 is SNHLY, CDR2 FYNNEI, per germline. The CDR3 is made up of 15 amino acids. The V end lost 5 bases, the J end lost 4 bases, and 17 bases lay between the germline ends. CDR3 protein: CASSTDRETLYGYTF. The CDR3 DNA reads as TGTGCCAGCAGTACGGACCGAGAGACTCTCTATGGCTACACCTTC.

The genes are TRBV6-1 and TRBJ1-3, with no clear D. CDR1 is MNHNS, CDR2 SASEGT, per germline. Trimming took off 1 base at V and 0 bases at J, with 10 bases between the two ends. The CDR3 extends over 16 amino acids. This chain's CDR3 is CASSEVYSTSGNTIYF. CDR3 bases: TGTGCCAGCAGTGAAGTGTACAGCACCTCTGGAAACACCATATATTTT.

V and J are TRBV28 and TRBJ2-1, with a tentative D call TRBD2 (5 bases). CDR1 is MDHEN, CDR2 SYDVKM, per germline. CDR3 length: 16 amino acids. Trimming stripped 4 bases from V and 0 bases from J, with 13 bases between. The CDR3 region has the DNA TGTGCCAGCAGTTCTTTGAGGGCTAGCTCCTACAATGAGCAGTTCTTC. It codes for CASSSLRASSYNEQFF.

This chain uses TRBV27 with TRBJ2-4; D unresolved. The CDR3 is made up of 14 amino acids. Trimming cost V 5 bases and J 0 bases, with 8 bases left between them. Germline V CDR1 and CDR2: MNHEY, SMNVEV (reference sequence). CDR3 amino acids: CASSLLGAKNIQYF. CDR3 coding DNA: TGTGCCAGCAGTCTATTAGGAGCCAAAAACATTCAGTACTTC.

This rearrangement joins TRBV9 to TRBJ2-7; perhaps TRBD1 as D (6 bases). Germline V gives CDR1 SGDLS, CDR2 YYNGEE. The CDR3 spans 15 residues. Trimming left V 4 bases short and J 7 bases short, with 21 bases between. The DNA of the CDR3 is TGTGCCAGCAGCCCAAGCACAGGGTCCTTAGGGGAGCAGTACTTC. Amino acids: CASSPSTGSLGEQYF.

The gene calls are TRBV4-1 and TRBJ2-6; 8 bases map to TRBD1. There are 21 residues in the CDR3. The V and J ends lost 3 bases and 0 bases, in that order; junction bases with no gene match: 16. The germline V gene encodes CDR1 MGHRA and CDR2 YSYEKL. CDR3 region: CASSQATTSGTGGSGANVLTF. The CDR3 DNA is TGCGCCAGCAGCCAGGCTACTACCTCCGGGACAGGAGGCTCTGGGGCCAACGTCCTGACTTTC.

The V and J genes are TRBV5-1 and TRBJ2-3, with 12 bases that match TRBD2. Germline trimming cut 4 bases from V and 5 bases from J; bases unmatched to any gene: 11. Per the germline V gene, CDR1 is SGHRS and CDR2 is YFSETQ. The CDR3 has 17 residues. Written as DNA, the CDR3 is TGCGCCAGCAGCCAACTTCTCCTAGCGGGAGGGGTAGATACGCAGTATTTT. This translates into CASSQLLLAGGVDTQYF.

This clone was seen only a few times. The chain uses TRBV5-1 and TRBJ1-4; D remains unclear. V was shortened by 0 bases and J by 12 bases, with 9 bases between the two germline ends. This CDR3 region has 12 residues. Germline V gives CDR1 SGHRS, CDR2 YFSETQ. CDR3 sequence (DNA): TGCGCCAGCAGCTTGGTGGGAGTCGAACTGTTTTTT. Translating gives CASSLVGVELFF.